A single sample is the source of the 28 T cell receptor beta chains below, sequenced in a study of T cell responses to AZD1222 COVID-19 vaccine. Generated by immunoSEQ multiplex PCR, the TCRdb table keeps only in-frame clones and is missing some. This sample has approximately 150,000 clones, with 91% found just once. Material: peripheral blood, obtained on day 0 of AZD1222 vaccination. These receptor sequences come from an adult in good health.

The sample holds one count of this clone. This chain connects TRBV13 to TRBJ2-1, with D tentatively TRBD2 (6 bases). Germline loops: CDR1 PRHDT, CDR2 FYEKMQ (reference sequence). V was shortened by 6 bases and J by 1 base, with 10 bases between the two germline ends. CDR3 length: 14 amino acids. This CDR3 is CASSGAGSYNEQFF. CDR3 bases: TGTGCCAGCAGTGGGGCGGGGTCCTACAATGAGCAGTTCTTC.

V is TRBV11-2 and J is TRBJ2-7; no clear D gene. CDR1 SGHAT and CDR2 FQNNGV come from the germline V gene. This CDR3 has 12 residues. V lost 4 bases and J lost 3, with 7 bases in between. The CDR3 region is CASSYHDYEQYF. The CDR3 DNA sequence: TGTGCCAGCAGCTACCATGACTACGAGCAGTACTTC.

J is TRBJ2-1 and V is TRBV5-1, with 9 bases aligning to TRBD2. The CDR3 contains 14 residues. The germline V gene has CDR1 SGHRS and CDR2 YFSETQ. Trimming took 1 base from V and 9 from J; bases not matched to a gene: 5. CDR3 in amino acids: CASSLRLAGSEQFF. The CDR3 DNA is TGCGCCAGCAGCTTGAGGCTAGCGGGAAGTGAGCAGTTCTTC.

The chain recombines TRBV9 with TRBJ1-3, with D unresolved. The V and J ends lost 0 bases and 4 bases respectively, with 5 bases between them. The CDR3 covers 13 residues. Germline CDR1 is SGDLS and CDR2 is YYNGEE. In nucleotides, the CDR3 is TGTGCCAGCAGCGTAGCTACCGGAAACACCATATATTTT. Translated: CASSVATGNTIYF.

J is TRBJ2-3 and V is TRBV5-6; D not resolved. Germline CDR1 is SGHDT and CDR2 is YYEEEE. Between the trimmed V and J ends, which lost 4 bases and 0 bases, there was a span of 12 bases. The CDR3 sequence is 15 residues long. The DNA for the CDR3 is TGTGCCAGCAGCCCCGGCAGGCTAAGCACAGATACGCAGTATTTT. It codes for CASSPGRLSTDTQYF.

The chain joins TRBV2 to TRBJ1-1, with no clear D. Germline values: CDR1 SNHLY, CDR2 FYNNEI. CDR3 length equals 13 residues. V was trimmed by 5 bases and J by 7 bases, leaving 14 bases between them. The CDR3 loop reads CASSSLRFIEAFF. CDR3 sequence (DNA): TGTGCCAGCAGTTCTCTTCGGTTCATTGAAGCTTTCTTT.

V is TRBV24-1 and J is TRBJ1-1, with TRBD1 as a possible D gene (5 bases). The CDR3 length is 15 residues. The germline V and J ends were trimmed by 0 bases and 0 bases, with 7 bases remaining between them. CDR1 KGHDR and CDR2 SFDVKD come from the germline V gene. In nucleotides, the CDR3 is TGTGCCACCAGTGATTTGGGGGACCTGAACACTGAAGCTTTCTTT. It is translated as CATSDLGDLNTEAFF.

This clone has a single count. The rearrangement uses TRBV11-3 and TRBJ1-2; D not certain. CDR3 length: 13 residues. Trimming left V 0 bases short and J 6 bases short, with 8 bases between. From germline, CDR1 is SGHNT and CDR2 YENEEA. In nucleotides, the CDR3 is TGTGCCAGCAGCTTAGACGCCCTTCATGGCTACACCTTC. Translating it yields CASSLDALHGYTF. The variable domain in full, completed from reference TRBV11-3 and TRBJ1-2, reads EAGVVQSPRYKIIEKKQPVAFWCNPISGHNTLYWYLQNLGQGPELLIRYENEEAVDDSQLPKDRFSAERLKGVDSTLKIQPAELGDSAVYLCASSLDALHGYTFGSGTRLTVV.

This chain joins TRBV5-1 and TRBJ2-2; possible D gene TRBD1, 5 bases. The V end lost 1 base, the J end lost 3 bases, and 10 bases lay between the germline ends. There are 15 residues in the CDR3. CDR1 is SGHRS and CDR2 is YFSETQ in the germline V gene. The CDR3 sequence: CASSLSGKDTGELFF. CDR3 in DNA: TGCGCCAGCAGCTTGTCAGGGAAAGACACCGGGGAGCTGTTTTTT.

DNA for the CDR3: TGCAGCGTTGTCTACAGGGTGCCCGGGGAGCTGTTTTTT. It encodes CSVVYRVPGELFF. This chain links TRBV29-1 with TRBJ2-2; D might be TRBD1 (6 bases). The V end lost 4 bases, the J end lost 6 bases, and 12 bases lay between the germline ends. Germline lookup yields CDR1 SQVTM and CDR2 ANQGSEA. The CDR3 extends over 13 amino acids.

CDR3 sequence (DNA): TGTGCCAGCTCAGGGGGGCCCCCTTACAATGAGCAGTTCTTC. Protein sequence: CASSGGPPYNEQFF. The chain carries TRBV18 and TRBJ2-1, with D perhaps being TRBD1 or TRBD2 (6 bases each). The CDR3 runs 14 residues. Germline CDR1 KGHSH, CDR2 LQKENI. Trimming removed 5 bases at V and 4 bases at J, with 12 bases between.

The gene calls are TRBV5-6 and TRBJ2-3, with 10 positions matching TRBD2. V lost 3 bases to trimming and J lost 6 bases; unmatched junction nucleotides: 7. This CDR3 contains 15 residues. Germline V lookup: CDR1 SGHDT, CDR2 YYEEEE. The CDR3 coding sequence is TGTGCCAGCAGCTCAAGCGGGGGGGTCCCGGATACGCAGTATTTT. Its translation is CASSSSGGVPDTQYF.

This clone was counted a few times. The V call is TRBV19, the J call TRBJ1-1; unclear D gene. V lost 3 bases and J lost 4, with 12 bases in between. This CDR3 comprises 14 residues. Germline CDR1 LNHDA, CDR2 SQIVND (reference sequence). CDR3 sequence: CASSIISGRTEAFF. CDR3 nucleotide sequence: TGTGCCAGTAGTATCATCTCTGGTCGCACTGAAGCTTTCTTT.

V and J are TRBV11-2 and TRBJ1-1, with D possibly being TRBD1 (5 bases). V gave up 5 bases and J gave up 5 bases, with 18 bases separating them. CDR1 and CDR2 (germline): SGHAT, FQNNGV. This CDR3 contains 15 residues. CDR3 sequence: CASSPSSRGGTEAFF. CDR3 DNA: TGTGCCAGCAGCCCCTCATCGAGGGGAGGGACTGAAGCTTTCTTT.

The chain employs TRBV4-1 and TRBJ1-6; possible D gene TRBD1, 6 bases. V was trimmed by 1 base and J by 2 bases, leaving 9 bases between them. The CDR3 has 16 residues. The germline gives CDR1 MGHRA, CDR2 YSYEKL. CDR3 sequence (DNA): TGCGCCAGCAGCCAAGCGACAGGCGCCTATAATTCACCCCTCCACTTT. This encodes CASSQATGAYNSPLHF.

This clone was recorded only once. This rearrangement joins TRBV28 to TRBJ1-1; no definite D call. V dropped 3 bases and J dropped 0 bases, with 11 bases sitting between them. This CDR3 spans 15 amino acids. From germline, CDR1 is MDHEN and CDR2 SYDVKM. Here the CDR3 reads CASSLTGLLNTEAFF. In DNA form, the CDR3 reads TGTGCCAGCAGTTTGACCGGGTTATTGAACACTGAAGCTTTCTTT.

V is TRBV30 and J is TRBJ1-4, with D perhaps TRBD1 (6 bases). The CDR3 spans 15 residues. The V gene lost 0 bases and the J gene lost 6 bases, with 14 bases spanning the gap. Germline-derived CDR1 and CDR2 are GTSNPN and SVGIG (reference sequence). The CDR3 sequence: CAWSVGGGSYEKLFF. CDR3 in DNA: TGTGCCTGGAGTGTAGGGGGGGGCTCGTATGAAAAACTGTTTTTT.

The chain is built from TRBV7-9 and TRBJ1-2; 7 bases align to TRBD1. This CDR3 region has 18 residues. V lost 4 bases, J lost 0 bases, and 14 bases stayed unmatched. The germline V gene has CDR1 SEHNR and CDR2 FQNEAQ (reference sequence). The CDR3 is CASSSPTSQGRPNYGYTF. The CDR3 DNA reads TGTGCCAGCAGCTCACCTACCTCACAGGGGAGACCTAACTATGGCTACACCTTC.

This chain joins TRBV28 and TRBJ1-4, with D uncertain. Germline V gene lookup returns CDR1 MDHEN and CDR2 SYDVKM. V gave up 2 bases and J gave up 5 bases, with 9 bases separating them. The CDR3 covers 14 residues. The CDR3 sequence: CASSLRFRNEKLFF. CDR3 nucleotides: TGTGCCAGCAGTTTAAGGTTCAGGAATGAAAAACTGTTTTTT.

CDR3: CASSLTPYEQYF. CDR3 nucleotide sequence: TGTGCCAGCAGCTTAACACCCTACGAGCAGTACTTC. J is TRBJ2-7 and V is TRBV7-9, with D uncertain. Germline V CDR1 and CDR2: SEHNR, FQNEAQ (reference sequence). The CDR3 has 12 residues. V lost 2 bases to trimming and J lost 2 bases, with 4 bases between them.

This chain joins TRBV7-9 and TRBJ1-1; D is perhaps TRBD1 (5 bases). Germline CDR1 SEHNR, CDR2 FQNEAQ (reference sequence). The CDR3 runs 14 residues. With 2 bases removed from V and 2 bases from J, the gap between germline ends came to 9 bases. The CDR3 DNA reads as TGTGCCAGCAGCTTATCCGGGGGAAACACTGAAGCTTTCTTT. This codes for CASSLSGGNTEAFF.

This chain uses TRBV7-9 with TRBJ2-5; 9 bases are shared with TRBD2. The CDR3 length is 16 residues. CDR1 and CDR2 from the germline V gene are SEHNR and FQNEAQ (reference sequence). After removal of 9 bases from V and 2 bases from J, the junction contained 13 bases not matched to a gene. The CDR3 DNA reads as TGTGCCAGTTCACCCAGAGGGACTAGCCATCAAGAGACCCAGTACTTC. It yields the protein CASSPRGTSHQETQYF.

In this sample, this clone turned up once. The chain carries TRBV28 and TRBJ1-5; D is possibly TRBD1 (5 bases). Deletions cut 6 bases from V and 0 bases from J, with 12 bases between. Germline CDR1 and CDR2: MDHEN and SYDVKM. This CDR3 spans 15 amino acids. CDR3 DNA sequence: TGTGCCAGCAGGGGCTCGGGGGGTAGCAATCAGCCCCAGCATTTT. Its protein is CASRGSGGSNQPQHF.

The chain links TRBV18 to TRBJ1-2; D is perhaps TRBD1 (6 bases). The CDR3 consists of 14 residues. Germline V CDR1 and CDR2: KGHSH, LQKENI. Trimming cost V 2 bases and J 4 bases, with 11 bases left between them. Here the CDR3 reads CASSPMDSSYGYTF. The CDR3 region has the DNA TGTGCCAGCTCACCAATGGACAGTAGCTATGGCTACACCTTC.

The chain uses TRBV14 and TRBJ1-1; TRBD1 aligns across 7 bases. Germline CDR1 reads SGHDN; CDR2 reads FVKESK. CDR3 length equals 21 residues. V dropped 1 base and J dropped 1; count of bases not matched to a gene: 21. The CDR3 coding sequence is TGTGCCAGCAGCCAAGTCCTTCCCCCAATGGGGACAGTCGTAGGGAACACTGAAGCTTTCTTT. It yields the protein CASSQVLPPMGTVVGNTEAFF.

The table lists this clone with a count of one. The chain is built from TRBV30 and TRBJ1-6; 12 bases agree with TRBD1. Unmatched junction bases numbered 3, after V lost 4 bases and J lost 8 bases. The length of the CDR3 is 14 residues. The germline gives CDR1 GTSNPN, CDR2 SVGIG (reference sequence). CDR3: CAWMGTGGDSPLHF. As DNA, the CDR3 is TGTGCCTGGATGGGGACAGGGGGCGATTCACCCCTCCACTTT.

This rearrangement joins TRBV5-1 to TRBJ2-7; TRBD2 is a possible D gene (5 bases). The V end was cut by 4 bases, the J end by 2 bases, with 13 bases between. The CDR3 has 14 amino acids. Germline-derived CDR1 and CDR2 are SGHRS and YFSETQ. The CDR3 spells CASSLSWGAYEQYF. CDR3 sequence (DNA): TGCGCCAGCAGCCTGAGTTGGGGAGCCTACGAGCAGTACTTC.

The rearrangement joins TRBV5-6 to TRBJ1-1; possible D gene TRBD1, 6 bases. The CDR3 is 14 amino acids. Germline lookup yields CDR1 SGHDT and CDR2 YYEEEE. Trimming cost V 3 bases and J 9 bases, with 18 bases left between them. The CDR3: CASSSLQGNNKAFF. In DNA form, the CDR3 reads TGTGCCAGCAGCTCCCTACAGGGAAACAATAAAGCTTTCTTT.